The next 8 T cell receptor beta chains were all read from a single sample in a study of blood T cell repertoires in COVID-19. Assay: immunoSEQ multiplex PCR; the TCRdb copy retains only in-frame clones and omits some. The sample shows roughly 70,000 clones, 80% to 90% of them seen only once. The sample was peripheral blood. The receptor source for this set is a man at least 80 years old with COVID-19, enrolled during active disease.

This clone was seen only a few times. CDR3 loop: CASSQDTTLGYTF. In DNA, the CDR3 is TGCGCCAGCAGCCAAGATACGACATTAGGCTACACCTTC. The chain recombines TRBV4-1 with TRBJ1-2; no clear D gene. The germline V and J ends were trimmed by 0 bases and 8 bases, with 10 bases remaining between them. The CDR3 sequence is 13 residues long. Germline CDR1 is MGHRA and CDR2 is YSYEKL.

The chain employs TRBV6-4 and TRBJ1-4; D is uncertain. V gave up 6 bases and J gave up 2 bases, with 13 bases separating them. CDR3 length equals 15 residues. Germline CDR1 MRHNA, CDR2 SNTAGT. The CDR3 here is CASRRVHATNEKLFF. In nucleotides, the CDR3 is TGTGCCAGCAGGAGGGTTCATGCGACTAATGAAAAACTGTTTTTT.

CDR3 coding DNA: TGTGCCAGCTCACCGGAGACAGGGGGACGAGAGACCCAGTACTTC. As protein: CASSPETGGRETQYF. The chain links TRBV18 to TRBJ2-5; 9 bases align to TRBD1. Germline V gives CDR1 KGHSH, CDR2 LQKENI. There are 15 residues in the CDR3. With V trimmed by 3 bases and J by 4 bases, 6 bases remained unmatched.

This sequence joins TRBV6-2 or TRBV6-3 and TRBJ1-1; D unresolved. In germline, CDR1 is MNHEY, CDR2 SVGEGT. This CDR3 has 13 residues. Trimming removed 2 bases at V and 4 bases at J, with 8 bases between. CDR3 protein: CASSYREGTEAFF. CDR3 DNA sequence: TGTGCCAGCAGTTACAGGGAGGGCACTGAAGCTTTCTTT.

In nucleotides, the CDR3 is TGCGCCAGCAGCTTGGTAGTTGGCTATGGCTACACCTTC. Residues: CASSLVVGYGYTF. V gene TRBV5-1 combines with J gene TRBJ1-2; D is unresolved. Germline V lookup: CDR1 SGHRS, CDR2 YFSETQ. The CDR3 totals 13 residues. Trimming removed 0 bases at V and 4 bases at J, with 7 bases between.

The J gene is TRBJ2-7, the V gene TRBV15; TRBD1 might be the D (5 bases). From germline, CDR1 is LNHNV and CDR2 YYDKDF (reference sequence). The CDR3 runs 13 residues. The V end lost 0 bases, the J end lost 6 bases, and 9 bases lay between the germline ends. The DNA for the CDR3 is TGTGCCACCAGCAGAGAGGACAAATCCGAGCAGTACTTC. This encodes CATSREDKSEQYF.

The chain carries TRBV7-9 and TRBJ1-5; D unclear. Trimming removed 1 base from V and 3 bases from J, with 4 bases in between. The CDR3 sequence is 13 residues long. Germline CDR1 and CDR2: SEHNR and FQNEAQ (reference sequence). The DNA for the CDR3 is TGTGCCAGCAGCTTAGGCGTCAATCAGCCCCAGCATTTT. This codes for CASSLGVNQPQHF.

The chain has TRBV3-1 (or the pseudogene TRBV3-2) and TRBJ2-1; 10 bases match TRBD2. The CDR3 spans 15 residues. Unmatched junction bases numbered 5, after V lost 6 bases and J lost 3 bases. Germline V gene sequence: CDR1 LGHDT, CDR2 YNNKEL (reference sequence). CDR3 region: CASRTSGAIYNEQFF. CDR3 coding DNA: TGTGCCAGCAGAACTAGCGGGGCTATCTACAATGAGCAGTTCTTC.